This T cell receptor (beta chain) derives from a study of T cell responses to AZD1222 COVID-19 vaccine. Method: immunoSEQ multiplex PCR; TCRdb's copy keeps in-frame clones and lacks some. The top ten hold about 13% of the sample, which has some 91,000 clones, around nine tenths seen once. The sample holds one count of this clone. Material: peripheral blood, obtained on day 0 of AZD1222 vaccination. The sequence was obtained from an adult in good health.

The DNA of the CDR3 is TGTGCCAGCAGCCCCACAGGGGTTGGGACTGAAGCTTTCTTT. Translating gives CASSPTGVGTEAFF. The chain uses TRBV7-9 and TRBJ1-1; 7 positions match TRBD1. CDR3 length: 14 residues. The V and J ends lost 5 bases and 5 bases, in that order; junction bases with no gene match: 8. Germline V CDR1 and CDR2: SEHNR, FQNEAQ (reference sequence). The full variable domain, rest sourced from reference TRBV7-9 and TRBJ1-1, is DTGVSQNPRHKITKRGQNVTFRCDPISEHNRLYWYRQTLGQGPEFLTYFQNEAQLEKSRLLSDRFSAERPKGSFSTLEIQRTEQGDSAMYLCASSPTGVGTEAFFGQGTRLTVV.